The 16 T cell receptor beta chains below come from one sample, sequenced in a study of T-cell reconstitution after alpha-beta-depleted transplantation in children. Using unique molecular identifiers, the investigators prepared the TCRbeta library. MiXCR, applied by TCRdb to the PCR reads, yields one record per CDR3 protein. The table records 300,000 to 350,000 distinct CDR3 sequences, roughly 15% of them present only once. The sequenced sample was PBMCs, mostly from graft donor cells, obtained 360 days after TCRalphabeta/CD19-depleted stem cell transplant. All receptors come from a male patient between 2 and 10 years old who had a stem cell transplant for acute lymphoblastic leukemia, so the T cells may come from the graft donor.

This chain links TRBV4-3 with TRBJ2-3, with 8 bases that match TRBD1. Per germline, CDR1 LGHNA and CDR2 YSLEER. J lost 4 bases, V lost 4 bases, and 4 bases had no gene match. The CDR3 spans 14 residues. The CDR3 loop reads CASSLSDRADTQYF. The CDR3 coding sequence is TGCGCCAGCAGCCTATCGGACAGGGCAGATACGCAGTATTTT.

This clonotype was seen at least ten times. The CDR3 DNA sequence: TGTGCCAGCAGTGTTTCTCTAGGCATTCAGTACTTC. Residues: CASSVSLGIQYF. This rearrangement joins TRBV2 to TRBJ2-4; D is ambiguous. The CDR3 contains 12 residues. Trimming cost V 4 bases and J 9 bases, with 10 bases left between them. In germline, CDR1 is SNHLY, CDR2 FYNNEI. The full variable domain, completed using reference TRBV2 and TRBJ2-4, is EPEVTQTPSHQVTQMGQEVILRCVPISNHLYFYWYRQILGQKVEFLVSFYNNEISEKSEIFDDQFSVERPDGSNFTLKIRSTKLEDSAMYFCASSVSLGIQYFGAGTRLSVL.

This clonotype showed up many times. The V call is TRBV7-2, the J call TRBJ2-2; D gene uncertain. Germline lookup yields CDR1 SGHTA and CDR2 FQGNSA. The V end lost 1 base, the J end lost 3 bases, and 6 bases lay between the germline ends. This CDR3 has 14 amino acids. The CDR3 here is CASSLEGYTGELFF. The CDR3 nucleotides are TGTGCCAGCAGCTTAGAAGGCTACACCGGGGAGCTGTTTTTT.

The rearrangement links TRBV3-1 to TRBJ2-6; 9 nucleotides line up with TRBD1. The CDR3 runs to 17 residues. Germline V CDR1 and CDR2: LGHDT, YNNKEL (reference sequence). The J segment lost 5 bases and the V segment lost 1 base, leaving 6 bases of the junction unmatched. CDR3: CASSQAGQGLRANVLTF. In DNA form, the CDR3 reads TGTGCCAGCAGCCAAGCGGGACAGGGATTGAGGGCCAACGTCCTGACTTTC.

In DNA form, the CDR3 reads TGTGCCAGCAGCTTCCCAAGGACGGGATCCTACGAGCAGTACTTC. Its translation: CASSFPRTGSYEQYF. The chain combines TRBV7-8 with TRBJ2-7, with D possibly TRBD2 on 5 matching bases. CDR1 and CDR2 (germline): SGHVS, FQNEAQ. The ends were cut back, 3 bases at V and 1 base at J, with 13 bases in the middle. The CDR3 is 15 amino acids.

This clonotype turned up a few times. The gene calls are TRBV18 and TRBJ2-5; D ambiguous. Trimming stripped 0 bases from V and 3 bases from J, with 8 bases between. Germline V gene data show CDR1 as KGHSH and CDR2 as LQKENI. CDR3 size: 14 residues. CDR3 DNA: TGTGCCAGCTCACCACCTGGCAGAGAAGAGACCCAGTACTTC. Its protein is CASSPPGREETQYF.

This rearrangement joins TRBV24-1 to TRBJ1-2; 8 nucleotides agree with TRBD1. Germline trimming cut 3 bases from V and 4 bases from J; bases unmatched to any gene: 3. Germline V gene data show CDR1 as KGHDR and CDR2 as SFDVKD. The CDR3 spans 14 residues. Here the CDR3 DNA reads TGTGCCACCAGTGATGACAGGGGAGTCTATGGCTACACCTTC. Protein sequence: CATSDDRGVYGYTF.

The table lists this clonotype with many counts. The chain is built from TRBV4-2 and TRBJ2-1; possibly TRBD1 for D (6 bases). The CDR3 extends over 16 amino acids. V lost 1 base, J lost 8 bases, and 18 bases lay in between. Germline loops: CDR1 LGHNA, CDR2 YNFKEQ. CDR3: CASSQANRVSQDEQFF. The DNA for the CDR3 is TGTGCCAGCAGCCAAGCGAACAGGGTTTCACAAGATGAGCAGTTCTTC.

Only a few counts were recorded for this clonotype. The chain employs TRBV6-5 and TRBJ2-7; D is undetermined. The germline gives CDR1 MNHEY, CDR2 SVGAGI. The CDR3 covers 13 residues. Trimming stripped 6 bases from V and 2 bases from J, with 11 bases between. The CDR3 spells CASSPFPPYEQYF. CDR3 DNA sequence: TGTGCCAGCAGCCCCTTCCCCCCCTACGAGCAGTACTTC.

In this sample, this clonotype turned up a few times. One end of the junction is discordant with germline, which a read error may explain. The gene calls are TRBV10-3 and TRBJ2-7, with TRBD1 as a possible D gene (6 bases). Germline CDR1 ENHRY, CDR2 SYGVKD. The CDR3 has 13 amino acids. Here the CDR3 reads CAIGLGQGTEQDF. The CDR3 DNA sequence: TGTGCCATCGGTTTGGGGCAGGGGACCGAGCAGGACTTC.

The V call is TRBV9, the J call TRBJ1-2; D possibly corresponds to TRBD1 (5 bases). CDR1 is SGDLS, CDR2 YYNGEE, per germline. CDR3 length: 16 amino acids. The V end was cut by 4 bases, the J end by 0 bases, with 16 bases between. Written as DNA, the CDR3 is TGTGCCAGCAGCCCATGGGGGGTGGAGTCTAACTATGGCTACACCTTC. Encoded protein: CASSPWGVESNYGYTF.

The sample holds many counts of this clonotype. The chain links TRBV5-5 to TRBJ2-2; D gene unclear. The CDR3 totals 12 residues. Trimming took off 4 bases at V and 7 bases at J, with 8 bases between the two ends. The germline gives CDR1 SGHKS, CDR2 YYEKEE (reference sequence). CDR3 nucleotide sequence: TGTGCCAGCAGCCTTGAGGTCGGGGAGCTGTTTTTT. It codes for CASSLEVGELFF.

This clonotype was seen ten or more times. The CDR3 DNA reads TGTGCCTGGAGTGTACAGGGGAGGAATTCACCCCTCCACTTT. Protein sequence: CAWSVQGRNSPLHF. V usage is TRBV30 and J usage is TRBJ1-6; 7 bases map to TRBD1. Germline values: CDR1 GTSNPN, CDR2 SVGIG (reference sequence). CDR3 length: 14 residues. V lost 0 bases and J lost 7; bases outside the gene matches: 3. Full variable domain (missing parts from reference TRBV30 and TRBJ1-6): SQTIHQWPATLVQPVGSPLSLECTVEGTSNPNLYWYRQAAGRGLQLLFYSVGIGQISSEVPQNLSASRPQDRQFILSSKKLLLSDSGFYLCAWSVQGRNSPLHFGNGTRLTVT.

The chain employs TRBV12-3 or TRBV12-4 and TRBJ2-7; a possible D gene is TRBD2 (6 bases). Deletions cut 3 bases from V and 2 bases from J, with 11 bases between. This CDR3 has 14 amino acids. The CDR3, as DNA: TGTGCCAGCAGTTTGGAGGGCGGACCCTACGAGCAGTACTTC. Translation: CASSLEGGPYEQYF.

The CDR3 coding sequence is TGTGCCAGCACACGGCGACAGGGGGAATACGAGCAGTACTTC. As protein: CASTRRQGEYEQYF. The rearrangement uses TRBV6-1 and TRBJ2-7, with TRBD1 identical over 9 bases. Losses at the gene ends were 7 bases for V and 4 bases for J; bases not matched to a gene: 8. Germline CDR1 is MNHNS and CDR2 is SASEGT. The length of the CDR3 is 14 residues.

This clonotype was recorded many times. V is TRBV28 and J is TRBJ2-1, with a tentative D call TRBD2 (5 bases). The CDR3 has 14 amino acids. V shed 5 bases and J shed 6 bases, with 14 bases lying between them. Germline V gene data show CDR1 as MDHEN and CDR2 as SYDVKM. The CDR3 loop is CASSIPGNFNEQFF. Here the CDR3 DNA reads TGTGCCAGCAGTATTCCCGGGAACTTCAATGAGCAGTTCTTC.